Listed here are 31 T cell receptor beta chains from one sample, sequenced in a study of blood T cell repertoires in COVID-19. Only in-frame clones appear in the TCRdb table, and some are missing; sequencing was by immunoSEQ multiplex PCR. Among 100,000 to 150,000 clones, 86% were seen once, and the ten largest hold 11%. The sequenced sample consisted of peripheral blood. The receptors were sampled from a woman aged 70-85 years with COVID-19, enrolled during active disease.

V is TRBV30 and J is TRBJ1-2; 9 bases align to TRBD1. Germline-derived CDR1 and CDR2 are GTSNPN and SVGIG (reference sequence). V was pared by 4 bases and J by 4 bases, with 19 bases of the junction left unmatched. The CDR3 length is 18 residues. Here the CDR3 reads CAWNARAWTGDLGYGYTF. The CDR3 DNA is TGTGCCTGGAACGCCCGGGCATGGACAGGGGACCTTGGCTATGGCTACACCTTC. Using reference TRBV30 and TRBJ1-2 for the parts outside the CDR3, the full variable domain is SQTIHQWPATLVQPVGSPLSLECTVEGTSNPNLYWYRQAAGRGLQLLFYSVGIGQISSEVPQNLSASRPQDRQFILSSKKLLLSDSGFYLCAWNARAWTGDLGYGYTFGSGTRLTVV.

This chain joins TRBV3-1 (or the pseudogene TRBV3-2) and TRBJ2-7; no clear D gene. Germline CDR1 is LGHDT and CDR2 is YNNKEL (reference sequence). The CDR3 is 12 amino acids. Trimming pared 4 bases from V and 4 bases from J, leaving 8 bases between. This CDR3 reads CASSPSVYEQYF. As DNA, the CDR3 is TGTGCCAGCAGCCCCTCAGTTTACGAGCAGTACTTC.

This chain connects TRBV5-1 to TRBJ2-1; 8 nucleotides align to TRBD2. After removal of 7 bases from V and 5 bases from J, the junction contained 14 bases not matched to a gene. This CDR3 is built from 16 residues. Germline V CDR1 and CDR2: SGHRS, YFSETQ. CDR3 region: CASSTLPGGSNNEQFF. The CDR3 DNA sequence: TGCGCCAGCTCCACCCTCCCGGGGGGGTCGAACAATGAGCAGTTCTTC.

V and J are TRBV30 and TRBJ2-7; weak D call: TRBD2 (6 bases). The V gene's germline CDR1 is GTSNPN and CDR2 SVGIG (reference sequence). This CDR3 comprises 12 residues. With 0 bases removed from V and 5 bases from J, the gap between germline ends came to 8 bases. CDR3 sequence: CAWSVAGHEQYF. DNA for the CDR3: TGTGCCTGGAGTGTAGCGGGTCACGAGCAGTACTTC.

The chain joins TRBV2 to TRBJ1-2, with D possibly being TRBD1 (6 bases). Germline values: CDR1 SNHLY, CDR2 FYNNEI. The V end was cut by 6 bases, the J end by 4 bases, with 12 bases between. The length of the CDR3 is 13 residues. The CDR3 region is CASRSQGTYGYTF. The CDR3 DNA follows: TGTGCCAGCAGGTCACAGGGAACCTATGGCTACACCTTC. The variable domain in full, completed from reference TRBV2 and TRBJ1-2, reads EPEVTQTPSHQVTQMGQEVILRCVPISNHLYFYWYRQILGQKVEFLVSFYNNEISEKSEIFDDQFSVERPDGSNFTLKIRSTKLEDSAMYFCASRSQGTYGYTFGSGTRLTVV.

The V call is TRBV2, the J call TRBJ1-2; the match to TRBD1 covers 7 bases. CDR1 and CDR2 (germline): SNHLY, FYNNEI. There are 14 residues in the CDR3. The V gene end was trimmed by 4 bases and the J gene end by 4 bases; junction bases not matched to a gene: 6. CDR3 DNA sequence: TGTGCCAGCAGTGTCAAGGGACAGCGCTATGGCTACACCTTC. It yields the protein CASSVKGQRYGYTF.

This clone has more than one count but fewer than ten. The rearrangement links TRBV7-9 to TRBJ1-2, with 9 bases aligning to TRBD1. CDR3 length: 14 amino acids. Germline values: CDR1 SEHNR, CDR2 FQNEAQ (reference sequence). Germline trimming cut 3 bases from V and 6 bases from J; bases unmatched to any gene: 5. Written as DNA, the CDR3 is TGTGCCAGCAGCTTGGACAGGGGAGCCAATGGCTACACCTTC. Its protein is CASSLDRGANGYTF. The full variable domain, completed using reference TRBV7-9 and TRBJ1-2, is DTGVSQNPRHKITKRGQNVTFRCDPISEHNRLYWYRQTLGQGPEFLTYFQNEAQLEKSRLLSDRFSAERPKGSFSTLEIQRTEQGDSAMYLCASSLDRGANGYTFGSGTRLTVV.

The chain recombines TRBV7-9 with TRBJ2-2; 7 bases fit TRBD2. Trimming removed 5 bases from V and 2 bases from J; junction bases left unmatched: 8. The V gene's germline CDR1 is SEHNR and CDR2 FQNEAQ (reference sequence). CDR3 size: 16 residues. CDR3 sequence reads: CASSRPASGNTGELFF. Written as DNA, the CDR3 is TGTGCCAGCAGCCGCCCCGCTAGCGGCAACACCGGGGAGCTGTTTTTT.

The chain links TRBV7-8 to TRBJ1-6; D is possibly TRBD1 (5 bases). CDR1 SGHVS and CDR2 FQNEAQ come from the germline V gene. The CDR3 loop spans 17 amino acids. Trimming took off 0 bases at V and 8 bases at J, with 17 bases between the two ends. Here the CDR3 reads CASSLASHQGRYSPLHF. In DNA, the CDR3 is TGTGCCAGCAGCTTAGCTTCGCACCAGGGAAGATATTCACCCCTCCACTTT.

V is TRBV7-2 and J is TRBJ1-6; 8 bases are shared with TRBD1. The CDR3 sequence is 19 residues long. V shed 2 bases and J 0 bases; nucleotides not matched to a gene: 9. Germline V gene sequence: CDR1 SGHTA, CDR2 FQGNSA. CDR3 residues: CASSLFAGQASSYNSPLHF. Here the CDR3 DNA reads TGTGCCAGCAGCTTATTTGCGGGACAGGCGAGCTCCTATAATTCACCCCTCCACTTT.

V and J are TRBV11-2 and TRBJ1-5, with D perhaps TRBD1 (5 bases). In germline, CDR1 is SGHAT, CDR2 FQNNGV. This CDR3 spans 16 amino acids. Trimming took 2 bases from V and 1 from J, leaving 12 bases between them. The CDR3 spells CASSLTGSGSNQPQHF. The CDR3 coding sequence is TGTGCCAGCAGCTTAACGGGTTCAGGGAGCAATCAGCCCCAGCATTTT.

J is TRBJ2-5 and V is TRBV24-1; TRBD1 aligns across 11 bases. Germline CDR1 reads KGHDR; CDR2 reads SFDVKD. The ends lost 2 bases at V and 5 bases at J; junction bases unmatched: 9. The CDR3 extends over 17 amino acids. The CDR3 region has the DNA TGTGCCACCAGTGATTCACCAGGACAGGGGGCGTGGGAGACCCAGTACTTC. It codes for CATSDSPGQGAWETQYF.

The rearrangement joins TRBV5-6 to TRBJ1-6, with TRBD1 matching over 10 bases. V was clipped by 4 bases and J by 5 bases; unmatched bases: 15. CDR3 length: 19 residues. From germline, CDR1 is SGHDT and CDR2 YYEEEE. CDR3 amino acids: CASSPTLTGGVGDNSPLHF. CDR3 nucleotides: TGTGCCAGCAGCCCTACCCTGACAGGGGGCGTAGGGGATAATTCACCCCTCCACTTT.

This clone has just one count. The chain uses TRBV7-9 and TRBJ1-2; 7 nucleotides agree with TRBD1. V lost 5 bases to trimming and J lost 3 bases; unmatched junction nucleotides: 3. CDR1 is SEHNR and CDR2 is FQNEAQ in the germline V gene (reference sequence). The CDR3 runs 13 residues. The CDR3 region has the DNA TGTGCCAGCAGCGATACAGGGGACTATGGCTACACCTTC. Translating gives CASSDTGDYGYTF.

V is TRBV9 and J is TRBJ2-1, with 9 bases aligning to TRBD2. The V and J ends lost 0 bases and 11 bases, in that order; junction bases with no gene match: 6. This CDR3 has 14 residues. Germline lookup yields CDR1 SGDLS and CDR2 YYNGEE. DNA of the CDR3: TGTGCCAGCAGCGTAGCTATTAGCGGGGGTAAGCAGTTCTTC. As protein: CASSVAISGGKQFF.

This clone was detected a few times. The chain is built from TRBV6-5 and TRBJ1-1; tentative D call: TRBD1 (6 bases). Germline V CDR1 and CDR2: MNHEY, SVGAGI. The CDR3 consists of 15 residues. The germline V and J ends were trimmed by 6 bases and 1 base, with 15 bases remaining between them. Written as DNA, the CDR3 is TGTGCCAGCAGACCCACCTCGACAGGGAACACTGAAGCTTTCTTT. This translates into CASRPTSTGNTEAFF.

Notes on this clone: Germline and junction disagree at one end, which may indicate a read error. V is TRBV7-7 and J is TRBJ2-2; D remains unclear. This CDR3 contains 15 residues. CDR1 and CDR2 (germline): SSHAT, FNYEAQ (reference sequence). DNA for the CDR3: TGTGCTAGCAGCTTACATCCCATTAACACCGGGGAGCTGTTTTTT. Translating it yields CASSLHPINTGELFF.

This clone was observed a single time. The rearrangement uses TRBV2 and TRBJ2-7; no definite D call. The CDR3 has 13 residues. In germline, CDR1 is SNHLY, CDR2 FYNNEI. The V end lost 6 bases, the J end lost 5 bases, and 14 bases lay between the germline ends. The CDR3 loop is CASRRNSRNEQYF. Written as DNA, the CDR3 is TGTGCCAGCAGACGGAACAGCAGGAACGAGCAGTACTTC.

The V and J genes are TRBV2 and TRBJ2-5, with D tentatively TRBD2 (6 bases). Deletions cut 5 bases from V and 2 bases from J, with 15 bases between. Germline loops: CDR1 SNHLY, CDR2 FYNNEI. This CDR3 region has 15 residues. The CDR3 loop reads CASSRKSSGQETQYF. Written as DNA, the CDR3 is TGTGCCAGCAGTCGGAAGAGTAGCGGACAAGAGACCCAGTACTTC.

The chain carries TRBV5-4 and TRBJ2-5; TRBD1 aligns across 9 bases. This CDR3 spans 14 amino acids. Germline lookup yields CDR1 SGHNT and CDR2 YYREEE (reference sequence). Losses at the gene ends were 2 bases for V and 5 bases for J; bases not matched to a gene: 4. The CDR3 DNA reads TGTGCCAGCAGCTTTGACAGGGGGGTGGAGACCCAGTACTTC. Translated: CASSFDRGVETQYF.

V usage is TRBV19 and J usage is TRBJ1-2; D may be TRBD1 (5 bases). V dropped 5 bases and J dropped 4 bases, with 20 bases sitting between them. This CDR3 comprises 16 residues. Germline V lookup: CDR1 LNHDA, CDR2 SQIVND (reference sequence). DNA for the CDR3: TGTGCCAGTAGTCCCCGGGGCGGGGGACCGATCTATGGCTACACCTTC. It is translated as CASSPRGGGPIYGYTF.

The chain couples TRBV6-2 or TRBV6-3 to TRBJ2-1; 8 nucleotides agree with TRBD2. In germline, CDR1 is MNHEY, CDR2 SVGEGT. The CDR3 runs 15 residues. Trimming took 4 bases from V and 0 from J; bases not matched to a gene: 2. The CDR3 region is CASSWAGGSYNEQFF. For the CDR3, the DNA is TGTGCCAGCAGTTGGGCGGGGGGCTCCTACAATGAGCAGTTCTTC.

This clone was counted a single time. This chain connects TRBV5-1 to TRBJ2-7; 9 positions agree with TRBD1. Germline lookup yields CDR1 SGHRS and CDR2 YFSETQ. Trimming took 8 bases from V and 4 from J; bases not matched to a gene: 13. The CDR3 consists of 15 residues. The CDR3 loop reads CASWTGATSRYEQYF. The CDR3, as DNA: TGCGCCAGTTGGACAGGGGCCACGAGTCGATACGAGCAGTACTTC.

The chain couples TRBV19 to TRBJ2-1; D is perhaps TRBD1 (5 bases). The V end was cut by 8 bases, the J end by 6 bases, with 11 bases between. The CDR3 has 12 amino acids. Per the germline V gene, CDR1 is LNHDA and CDR2 is SQIVND (reference sequence). CDR3 region: CASGAGFNEQFF. CDR3 DNA sequence: TGTGCCAGTGGGGCTGGGTTCAATGAGCAGTTCTTC. Together with reference TRBV19 and TRBJ2-1, the CDR3 gives the full variable domain: DGGITQSPKYLFRKEGQNVTLSCEQNLNHDAMYWYRQDPGQGLRLIYYSQIVNDFQKGDIAEGYSVSREKKESFPLTVTSAQKNPTAFYLCASGAGFNEQFFGPGTRLTVL.

The chain carries TRBV27 and TRBJ2-2, with D possibly being TRBD1 (6 bases). CDR3 length equals 18 residues. The germline V and J ends were trimmed by 2 bases and 5 bases, with 21 bases remaining between them. CDR1 and CDR2 from the germline V gene are MNHEY and SMNVEV (reference sequence). The CDR3 DNA reads as TGTGCCAGCAGTTTACGACGTTCGAAGGTGGGGGCAACCGGGGAGCTGTTTTTT. Its translation is CASSLRRSKVGATGELFF.

V is TRBV6-6 and J is TRBJ1-2, with 12 bases lining up with TRBD1. Germline lookup yields CDR1 MNHNY and CDR2 SVGAGI (reference sequence). This CDR3 region has 16 residues. The CDR3 bases are TGTGCTACCCGTGGGACAGGGGGCGCGGGAGGCAATGGCTACACCTTC. Its protein is CATRGTGGAGGNGYTF.

The chain uses TRBV7-9 and TRBJ1-6; D ambiguous. CDR3 length: 13 amino acids. Germline assignment: CDR1 SEHNR and CDR2 FQNEAQ (reference sequence). V was trimmed by 9 bases and J by 10 bases, leaving 16 bases between them. CDR3: CASPSLEGSPLHF. The DNA for the CDR3 is TGTGCCAGTCCCTCCCTGGAGGGCTCACCCCTCCACTTT.

The genes are TRBV5-1 and TRBJ2-5; TRBD2 matches at 15 bases. Germline values: CDR1 SGHRS, CDR2 YFSETQ. V was pared by 4 bases and J by 4 bases, with 8 bases of the junction left unmatched. The CDR3 sequence is 17 residues long. CDR3 coding DNA: TGCGCCAGCAGCGAGGGGACTAGCGGGGGGTCTGGAGAGACCCAGTACTTC. It is translated as CASSEGTSGGSGETQYF.

In nucleotides, the CDR3 is TGCAGCGTTGCCAGAGGAGGCTCCTACAATGAGCAGTTCTTC. As protein: CSVARGGSYNEQFF. This chain joins TRBV29-1 and TRBJ2-1; maybe TRBD2 (5 bases). Germline V gives CDR1 SQVTM, CDR2 ANQGSEA. The CDR3 length is 14 residues. The germline V and J ends were trimmed by 4 bases and 0 bases, with 10 bases remaining between them.

The CDR3 coding sequence is TGTGCCTGGAGGGACAGGGTCGGGCGTCAGCCCCAGCATTTT. This codes for CAWRDRVGRQPQHF. The chain is built from TRBV30 and TRBJ1-5; 8 nucleotides align to TRBD1. Trimming cost V 3 bases and J 6 bases; bases outside gene matches: 7. The CDR3 is 14 residues long. Germline V gene sequence: CDR1 GTSNPN, CDR2 SVGIG (reference sequence).

For the CDR3, the DNA is TGTGCCAGCAGCTTAAAACAGGCCTACGAGCAGTACTTC. As protein: CASSLKQAYEQYF. The V gene is TRBV11-2, the J gene TRBJ2-7, with a possible D match to TRBD1 (5 bases). This CDR3 contains 13 residues. V was pared by 2 bases and J by 2 bases, with 7 bases between. CDR1 is SGHAT and CDR2 is FQNNGV in the germline V gene.